The clone carrying this TCR beta chain was counted a single time. This sample stems from a study of shared clonotypes between healthy human individuals. Study-wide background: CD4 naive and memory got three plates each, CD8 naive two, CD8 memory one.

The ends lost 3 bases at V and 6 bases at J; junction bases unmatched: 10. The CDR3 sequence is 16 residues long. Germline V lookup: CDR1 SGDLS, CDR2 YYNGEE. CD8 cells regarded as naive lacked CD45RO, were positively chosen for CCR7, and omitted terminally differentiated effector memory CD45RA+ cells. Clones were sequenced by immunoSEQ multiplex PCR, and TCRdb holds only the in-frame ones, with some missing. The table records about 2.1 million clones, about 93% of them present only once. The source of this sequence is a man between 18 and 29 years old in good health. Some clones in this sample may be carry-over from other donors' samples. The sequencing sample was made of naive CD8+ T cells from PBMCs. The chain uses TRBV9 and TRBJ2-3, with 10 bases lining up with TRBD1. This CDR3 is CASSDRAGQGMDTQYF. The CDR3, as DNA: TGTGCCAGCAGCGATCGCGCGGGACAGGGGATGGATACGCAGTATTTT.